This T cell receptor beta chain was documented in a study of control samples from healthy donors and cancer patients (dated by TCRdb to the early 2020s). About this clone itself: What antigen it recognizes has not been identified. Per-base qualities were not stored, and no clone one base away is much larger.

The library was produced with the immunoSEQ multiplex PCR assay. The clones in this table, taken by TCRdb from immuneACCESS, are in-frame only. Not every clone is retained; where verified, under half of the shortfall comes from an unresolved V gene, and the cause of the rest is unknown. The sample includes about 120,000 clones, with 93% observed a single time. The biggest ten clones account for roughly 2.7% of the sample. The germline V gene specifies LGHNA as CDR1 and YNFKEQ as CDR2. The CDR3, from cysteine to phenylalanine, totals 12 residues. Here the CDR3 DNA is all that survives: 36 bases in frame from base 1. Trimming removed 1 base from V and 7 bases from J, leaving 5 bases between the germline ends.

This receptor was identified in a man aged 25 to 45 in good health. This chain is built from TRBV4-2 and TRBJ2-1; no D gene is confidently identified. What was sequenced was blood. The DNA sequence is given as TGTGCCAGCAGCCAAGCGAAAAATGAGCAGTTCTTC. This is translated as CASSQAKNEQFF.